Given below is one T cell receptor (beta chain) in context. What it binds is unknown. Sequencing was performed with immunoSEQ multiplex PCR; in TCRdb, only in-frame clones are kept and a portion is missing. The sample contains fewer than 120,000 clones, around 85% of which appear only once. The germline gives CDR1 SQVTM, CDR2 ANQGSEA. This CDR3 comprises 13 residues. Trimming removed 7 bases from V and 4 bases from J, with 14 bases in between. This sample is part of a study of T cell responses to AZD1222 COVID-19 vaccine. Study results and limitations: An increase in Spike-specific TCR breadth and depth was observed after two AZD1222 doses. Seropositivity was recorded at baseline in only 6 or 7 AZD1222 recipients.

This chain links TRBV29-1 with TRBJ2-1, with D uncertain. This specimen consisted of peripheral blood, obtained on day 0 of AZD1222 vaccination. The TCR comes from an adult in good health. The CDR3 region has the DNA TGCAGCGGGCAGTTAGGTGGGTACAATGAGCAGTTCTTC. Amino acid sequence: CSGQLGGYNEQFF.